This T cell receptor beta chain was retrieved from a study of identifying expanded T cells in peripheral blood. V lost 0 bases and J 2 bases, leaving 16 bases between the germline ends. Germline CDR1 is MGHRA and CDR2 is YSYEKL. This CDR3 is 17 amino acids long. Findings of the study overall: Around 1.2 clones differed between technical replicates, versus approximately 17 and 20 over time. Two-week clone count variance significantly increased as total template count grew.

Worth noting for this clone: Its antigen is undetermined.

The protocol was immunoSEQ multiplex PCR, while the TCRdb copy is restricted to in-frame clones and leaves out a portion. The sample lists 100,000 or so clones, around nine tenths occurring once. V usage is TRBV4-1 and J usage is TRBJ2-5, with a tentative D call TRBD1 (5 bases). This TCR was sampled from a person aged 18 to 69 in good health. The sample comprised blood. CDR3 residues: CASSQDTGSAGQETQYF. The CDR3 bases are TGCGCCAGCAGCCAAGATACAGGCAGCGCAGGACAAGAGACCCAGTACTTC.